This T cell receptor beta chain was identified during a study of blood T cell repertoires in COVID-19. About the research overall: Donors in the United States, Italy and Spain gave samples during acute or convalescent COVID-19. Sample material is recorded as cDNA or gDNA derived from T cells, B-cell-depleted T cells, or PBMCs.

From germline, CDR1 is SGHRS and CDR2 YFSETQ. This CDR3 region has 13 residues. The V and J ends lost 6 bases and 1 base respectively, with 10 bases between them. Using immunoSEQ multiplex PCR, the repertoire was profiled, and TCRdb retains in-frame clones only, with some absent. The sample has a few hundred thousand clones; 87% are singletons. This clonotype originated in a woman in her forties or fifties who had recovered from COVID-19. Sequencing input: peripheral blood. The chain uses TRBV5-1 and TRBJ1-1; perhaps TRBD1 as D (5 bases). The CDR3 loop reads CASTSQGNTEAFF. DNA of the CDR3: TGCGCCAGCACGTCCCAGGGGAACACTGAAGCTTTCTTT.